This T cell receptor beta chain appears in the sequencing data of a study of cytomegalovirus exposure and HLA in healthy donors (dated by TCRdb to 2016 to 2017). Notes on the research overall: An earlier analysis of some 600 of the donors reported 276 Gb of sequence data and 117 million unique TCR beta sequences obtained from about 180 million T cells. To predict cytomegalovirus infection status, the study brought together high-throughput TCR immunosequencing, statistical association of individual TCRs with disease status, and machine learning. All discovery cohort repertoires had been generated using a single sequencing platform. The study profiled the T cell repertoires of under 850 subjects by immunosequencing and related them to cytomegalovirus serostatus. In the later analysis, no new phenotypic data were used to find candidate immune exposures; instead, reliance was placed on TCR beta sequences and their occurrence across donors. The number of donors typed differed by locus, with roughly 629-640 for A, B, C, DRB1 and DQB1, around 500 for DQA1, some 570 for DPA1, and under 490 for DPB1. Besides the first cohort of around 670 subjects, a separate validation cohort made up of 120 different subjects was used. Among under 450 genotyped donors of the cohort, an average of around 240,000 unique TCR beta nucleotide sequences were sequenced per donor, around a sixth of them non-productive. Because of strong linkage in the cohort, a handful of DR-DQ haplotypes were treated as single units for association and clustering. The study aimed to test whether signatures of past pathogen exposure could be identified by cataloging public T cell receptors. In a later genetic analysis, genome-wide SNP genotypes for about 55% of the roughly 700 donors were used, and that subset was treated as a discovery cohort. A later analysis re-examined previously published TCR beta repertoires from more than 600 donors and added high-resolution HLA genotyping to investigate patterns of TCR occurrence. Among the roughly 390 genotyped donors, roughly 80% belonged to the genetic ancestry cluster associated with self-reported Caucasian donors. An early release covering 550 to 700 HLA-typed donors comprised about 290 gigabases of sequencing data and roughly 85 million unique TCR sequences. Donor age, sex, ethnicity and CMV serostatus were compiled alongside the repertoire data. In an earlier analysis of about 590 of the donors, high-throughput TCR beta sequencing was used to judge whether each TCR beta V gene segment behaved as functional or pseudogenic. HLA typing included class I and class II loci at four-digit resolution.

On the study overall, not on this receptor specifically: Most CMV-associated TCR beta chains appeared to be HLA-restricted in a later analysis, and the HLA associations seemed to be driven largely by CMV exposure. For the cohort, immune exposure information was limited to CMV serostatus. Most TCR sequences were observed very rarely across donors, whereas some public TCRs were present in many individuals. According to a later analysis, parvovirus B19, influenza, CMV and Epstein-Barr virus appeared linked to several top co-occurrence clusters. Linkage disequilibrium might explain the correlated functional status among segregating V segments, but an unknown experimental factor could not be excluded. An association between a missense DCLRE1C variant and V-gene and J-gene trimming of TCR beta chains was found in a later genetic analysis and replicated in an independent cohort. A further reported finding was that TCR beta sequences accurately predicted the HLA-A and HLA-B alleles for most subjects in the first cohort. It was suggested by the authors that the approach could potentially be generalized to other disease states and immunological phenotypes. In an earlier analysis of some 640 of the donors, most TCR beta V segments were observed in productive rearrangements about 87% or about 30% of the time, broadly matching IMGT annotations. According to a later genetic analysis, donors in an Asian-associated ancestry cluster had fewer N-insertions in productive TCRs than the approximately 610-donor mean. Some IMGT-functional V segments, including TRBV6-2 and TRBV6-3, could not be distinguished by the 87-base-pair reads and were therefore excluded. The classifier was reported to diagnose cytomegalovirus status with high specificity and sensitivity in both the original cohort and the validation cohort. When HLA alleles, especially DR and DQ, strongly co-occurred, TCR associations were difficult to assign to individual alleles. The earlier analysis of 587 of the donors excluded about 16 rarely observed V segments, including chromosome 9 orphons, because counts were too low. Presence/absence analyses assumed roughly uniform sequencing depth across donors, an assumption that may not hold. A few of the identified cytomegalovirus-associated TCR beta chains were confirmed in vitro to be specific for cytomegalovirus antigens. Because HLA typing was missing for some donors at each locus, association tests included only the typed subset. The study listed 150 to 200 TCR beta chains as associated with cytomegalovirus. A later analysis found that HLA-associated TCR beta chains were more clonally expanded and had lower generation probabilities than equally common non-associated chains. This cohort had only TCR beta chains sequenced, and the lack of alpha or paired-chain data limited which features could be detected. Specific HLA alleles were associated with 15,000 to 20,000 TCR beta sequences at a false discovery rate of 0.05 in a later analysis. A cluster of highly shared sequence variants was judged likely to represent a technical artifact of the sequencing pipeline. According to a later analysis, TCR association rates differed among HLA loci, with DRB1 alleles showing the most associated TCRs and HLA-C alleles showing the fewest.

Libraries were built with the immunoSEQ multiplex PCR assay. The multiplex PCR relied on a mix of 60 forward primers for TCR Vbeta segments and 13 reverse primers for TCR Jbeta segments. The CDR3 region of rearranged TCR beta genes was amplified from genomic DNA by a multiplex PCR assay. The Illumina HiSeq System was used to sequence the amplified TCR beta libraries as 87-base-pair reads. Under the source paper's analysis protocol: Across the 666 repertoires, a later analysis counted 80 million or so unique TCR beta chains, around 11 million of which were shared by at least two donors. Raw reads were error-corrected and collapsed into unique sequences by a nearest-neighbor algorithm in which closely related sequences were merged to remove PCR and sequencing errors. V, D and J gene segments were assigned by aligning CDR3 sequences to IMGT reference sequences. For a sequence to be retained, a match of at least six nucleotides to both a V gene segment and a J gene segment was required. A rearrangement counted as productive if the CDR3 had no stop codons and remained in frame with V and J, and every other rearrangement counted as non-productive. CDR3 was defined by IMGT convention, running from the second conserved V-encoded cysteine to the conserved J-encoded phenylalanine. The earlier analysis of 587 of the donors excluded sequences that lacked an unambiguous match to a single V gene segment. An earlier analysis of a few hundred of the donors classified V segments as functional when productive rearrangements were above 56.7% and as segregating when the standard deviation between donors was above 5%. To diagnose cytomegalovirus status from the catalog of TCR beta chain sequences, a statistical classification framework was built. In a later analysis, TCR nucleotide sequences were compared against IMGT/GENE-DB human TR gene sequences so that V and J genes could be assigned. A later analysis assigned CDR3 sequences and most-parsimonious VDJ recombination scenarios with the TCRdist pipeline. In a later analysis, each TCR beta chain was defined by its CDR3 amino acid sequence together with its V-gene family, and reads without a unique V-gene family were excluded. As a way to deal with suspected cross-contamination and a sequencing artifact, a later analysis dropped under 600 nucleotide sequences that were highly shared and had low generation probability. In a later analysis, a clonal expansion index was calculated for each public chain from normalized within-repertoire ranks of inferred template counts. In a later analysis, generation probabilities were computed with a VDJ recombination model fitted to out-of-frame rearrangements, and the resulting probabilities were checked against IGoR. A later analysis scored TCR-TCR, TCR-HLA and TCR-CMV co-occurrence with hypergeometric tests, applying a repertoire-size bias correction to TCR pairs. To estimate false discovery rates, a later analysis permuted the HLA or CMV assignments 20 times. In a later analysis, co-occurring TCRs were grouped using DBSCAN, and TCRdist sequence similarity was added for clustering within HLA-allele-positive subsets. Co-occurrence clustering excluded repertoires with fewer than 30,000 or more than 120,000 public chains, plus five with anomalous nucleotide sharing. TCRdb carries this immuneACCESS record with in-frame sequences only. Its versions omit some clonotypes, under half of them owing to an unresolved V gene in the studies checked, with the rest unexplained. V, J and clone size are taken as reported in that table, and D and trimming were inferred from the DNA itself. For this sample the table gives under 150,000 clones, of which roughly 72% were detected only once. The ten largest clones add up to around 1.8% of the sample.

This clone has just one count. No antigen is known for it. No clone much larger than this one lies a single base away; base qualities are absent. The cohort was made up of hundreds of healthy bone marrow donors. At the time of sampling, every cohort member was nominally healthy, though immune exposures that went unrecorded were likely present. The donor was CMV seronegative and belonged to the group of over 350 seronegative cohort members. A peripheral blood sample was collected from each donor, and TCR beta sequencing was performed on peripheral blood mononuclear cells. Genomic DNA extraction from the blood cell samples was performed with the Qiagen DNeasy Blood Extraction Kit. As encoded in the germline V gene, CDR1 is MDHEN while CDR2 is SYDVKM. Between the V and J ends, shortened by 4 bases and 2 bases respectively, the junction contains 20 bases. The CDR3 holds 18 amino acids from the cysteine to the phenylalanine. Only the CDR3 DNA stays, 54 bases, in frame from base 1.

This TCR was sampled from a woman in her forties or fifties in good health and CMV-seronegative. The chain employs TRBV28 and TRBJ2-2; a weak D assignment points to TRBD2 (7 bases agree). Material: PBMCs. The bases are TGTGCCAGCAGTTGGGCCCAGGGGAGGGGCCCAAACACCGGGGAGCTGTTTTTT. Translated, it reads CASSWAQGRGPNTGELFF.